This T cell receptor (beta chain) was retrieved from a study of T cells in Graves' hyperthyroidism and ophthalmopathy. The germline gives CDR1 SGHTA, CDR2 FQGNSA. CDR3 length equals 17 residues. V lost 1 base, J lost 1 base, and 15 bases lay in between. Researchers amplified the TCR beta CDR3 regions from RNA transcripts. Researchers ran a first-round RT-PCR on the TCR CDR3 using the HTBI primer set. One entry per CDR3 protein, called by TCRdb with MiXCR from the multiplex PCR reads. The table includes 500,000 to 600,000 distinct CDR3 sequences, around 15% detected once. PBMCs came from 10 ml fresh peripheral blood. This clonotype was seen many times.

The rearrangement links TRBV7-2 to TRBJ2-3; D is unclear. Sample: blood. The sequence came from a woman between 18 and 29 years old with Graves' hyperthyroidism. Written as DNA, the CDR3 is TGTGCCAGCAGCTTAGGAATTGGATCCGGTGGCACAGATACGCAGTATTTT. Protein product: CASSLGIGSGGTDTQYF.